The TCR beta chain under discussion was sequenced for a study of T cell changes during pregnancy in multiple sclerosis. Data came from immunoSEQ multiplex PCR; TCRdb stores just in-frame clones and leaves some out. This table has 50,000 to 75,000 clones, 91% appearing once. The TCR sequence derives from a female donor in good health, enrolled as a control in a pregnancy study. The sequences come from peripheral blood, collected after pregnancy.

The chain's CDR3 is CASSVRPGTDNQPQHF. The CDR3 region has the DNA TGTGCCAGCAGCGTCCGTCCCGGGACAGATAATCAGCCCCAGCATTTT. V is TRBV7-8 and J is TRBJ1-5; 7 bases are a match to TRBD1. V shed 5 bases and J 4 bases; nucleotides not matched to a gene: 11. The CDR3 covers 16 residues. The germline V gene has CDR1 SGHVS and CDR2 FQNEAQ.